One sample yielded the 28 T cell receptor beta chains listed below, sequenced in a study of shared clonotypes between healthy human individuals. The naive CD8 population came from CD45RO-negative cells selected for CCR7, without terminally differentiated effector memory CD45RA+ cells. Some clones are missing from TCRdb's copy, which holds only in-frame ones; the method was immunoSEQ multiplex PCR. The sample consists of roughly 2,000,000 clones, around 95% of them appearing once. The sample comprised naive CD8+ T cells from PBMCs. Receptor source: a man between 18 and 29 years old in good health. Some clones in this sample may be carry-over from other donors' samples.

About this clone itself: Other DNA sequences in the same sample also yield this CDR3. The chain combines TRBV27 with TRBJ1-5; tentative D call: TRBD1 (5 bases). V lost 3 bases to trimming and J lost 0 bases, with 9 bases between them. The CDR3 runs to 15 residues. Germline values: CDR1 MNHEY, CDR2 SMNVEV (reference sequence). The CDR3 DNA reads TGTGCCAGCAGTTTTACAGGAGGTAGCAATCAGCCCCAGCATTTT. Amino acid sequence: CASSFTGGSNQPQHF.

This clone has a handful of counts. V usage is TRBV7-3 and J usage is TRBJ1-1, with D hard to call. The ends were cut back, 5 bases at V and 11 bases at J, with 12 bases in the middle. CDR1 and CDR2 (germline): SGHTA, FQGTGA. This CDR3 comprises 11 residues. DNA of the CDR3: TGTGCCAGCAGCCCCGGAGCCTACGCTTTCTTT. Translation: CASSPGAYAFF.

CDR3 loop: CASSVGEGEGLSYEQYF. CDR3 sequence (DNA): TGTGCCAGCAGCGTAGGAGAGGGGGAGGGACTCTCCTACGAGCAGTACTTC. V usage is TRBV9 and J usage is TRBJ2-7; D perhaps matches TRBD2 (7 bases). The CDR3 extends over 17 amino acids. Germline V gene data show CDR1 as SGDLS and CDR2 as YYNGEE. Trimming stripped 0 bases from V and 0 bases from J, with 16 bases between. Combining the CDR3 with reference TRBV9 and TRBJ2-7 gives the whole variable domain DSGVTQTPKHLITATGQRVTLRCSPRSGDLSVYWYQQSLDQGLQFLIQYYNGEERAKGNILERFSAQQFPDLHSELNLSSLELGDSALYFCASSVGEGEGLSYEQYFGPGTRLTVT.

The V call is TRBV29-1, the J call TRBJ2-2; TRBD2 matches 13 bases. Germline CDR1 reads SQVTM; CDR2 reads ANQGSEA. This CDR3 comprises 16 residues. V lost 4 bases and J lost 7; bases outside the gene matches: 9. In DNA, the CDR3 is TGCAGCGTTGTACCCTGGACTAGCGGGAGAGACGGGGAGCTGTTTTTT. Translation: CSVVPWTSGRDGELFF.

The chain employs TRBV7-3 and TRBJ2-7; D remains unclear. The germline V gene encodes CDR1 SGHTA and CDR2 FQGTGA. With 4 bases removed from V and 6 bases from J, the gap between germline ends came to 25 bases. The CDR3 loop spans 17 amino acids. The CDR3 DNA follows: TGTGCCAGCAGCTCGGACGGACGACACGTTATCCCTCCCGAGCAGTACTTC. Its protein product is CASSSDGRHVIPPEQYF. Drawing the rest from reference TRBV7-3 and TRBJ2-7, the complete variable domain is GAGVSQTPSNKVTEKGKYVELRCDPISGHTALYWYRQSLGQGPEFLIYFQGTGAADDSGLPNDRFFAVRPEGSVSTLKIQRTERGDSAVYLCASSSDGRHVIPPEQYFGPGTRLTVT.

The rearrangement links TRBV7-9 to TRBJ2-7; D is unresolved. The length of the CDR3 is 15 residues. CDR1 SEHNR and CDR2 FQNEAQ come from the germline V gene (reference sequence). Trimming cost V 1 base and J 2 bases, with 12 bases left between them. In DNA form, the CDR3 reads TGTGCCAGCAGCTTAGATTCCGGGCCAACCTACGAGCAGTACTTC. Translation: CASSLDSGPTYEQYF.

The chain carries TRBV28 and TRBJ1-2, with D perhaps TRBD1 (5 bases). Germline CDR1 and CDR2: MDHEN and SYDVKM. Trimming removed 5 bases at V and 6 bases at J, with 19 bases between. The CDR3 totals 15 residues. The DNA for the CDR3 is TGTGCCAGCAGTCCCCCCCAGGGTCATTTCCATGGCTACACCTTC. Residues: CASSPPQGHFHGYTF.

The chain is built from TRBV4-2 and TRBJ2-2; D might be TRBD1 (6 bases). Trimming shortened V by 0 bases and J by 5 bases, and 10 bases separated the two germline ends. The germline CDR1 and CDR2 sequences are LGHNA and YNFKEQ. CDR3 size: 15 residues. The DNA of the CDR3 is TGTGCCAGCAGCCAAGAGGCCAGGGGAACCGGGGAGCTGTTTTTT. Its translation: CASSQEARGTGELFF.

Concerning this clone itself: The same CDR3 also results from other DNA sequences found in this sample. The chain joins TRBV25-1 to TRBJ2-5, with unresolved D. Germline V lookup: CDR1 MGHDK, CDR2 SYGVNS. The CDR3 is 11 residues long. V was pared by 6 bases and J by 2 bases, with 4 bases between. The CDR3 coding sequence is TGTGCCAGCAGCAATCAAGAGACCCAGTACTTC. Translating gives CASSNQETQYF. Filled out from reference TRBV25-1 and TRBJ2-5, the complete variable domain reads EADIYQTPRYLVIGTGKKITLECSQTMGHDKMYWYQQDPGMELHLIHYSYGVNSTEKGDLSSESTVSRIRTEHFPLTLESARPSHTSQYLCASSNQETQYFGPGTRLLVL.

The chain combines TRBV28 with TRBJ2-3, with D possibly being TRBD2 (6 bases). CDR3 length: 15 amino acids. Per the germline V gene, CDR1 is MDHEN and CDR2 is SYDVKM. The V end lost 6 bases, the J end lost 3 bases, and 16 bases lay between the germline ends. For the CDR3, the DNA is TGTGCCAGCAGGGGTGTCCGGGAGAGGACAGATACGCAGTATTTT. It translates to CASRGVRERTDTQYF.

The chain combines TRBV18 with TRBJ2-3, with D uncertain. Trimming shortened V by 0 bases and J by 3 bases, and 13 bases separated the two germline ends. The CDR3 contains 16 residues. Germline V gives CDR1 KGHSH, CDR2 LQKENI. The CDR3 loop reads CASSPPTRRKTDTQYF. Written as DNA, the CDR3 is TGTGCCAGCTCACCACCGACCCGAAGAAAGACAGATACGCAGTATTTT.

The chain is built from TRBV4-3 and TRBJ2-1, with 9 bases matching TRBD2. From germline, CDR1 is LGHNA and CDR2 YSLEER. The CDR3 has 18 residues. Trimming at V came to 0 bases and at J to 0 bases, leaving 6 bases not matched to a gene. CDR3 nucleotide sequence: TGCGCCAGCAGCCAAGAGGGGATAGCGGGGGCCTCCTACAATGAGCAGTTCTTC. Its protein is CASSQEGIAGASYNEQFF.

CDR3 DNA: TGTGCCAGCACCACCCCAAAAGGTAGCGGGAGCTATGAGCAGTTCTTC. Encoded protein: CASTTPKGSGSYEQFF. The chain is built from TRBV27 and TRBJ2-1; 9 bases map to TRBD2. CDR3 length: 16 amino acids. Germline loops: CDR1 MNHEY, CDR2 SMNVEV (reference sequence). Germline trimming cut 7 bases from V and 8 bases from J; bases unmatched to any gene: 15.

The chain uses TRBV10-3 and TRBJ2-1, with a tentative D call TRBD2 (7 bases). Germline V CDR1 and CDR2: ENHRY, SYGVKD. V gave up 0 bases and J gave up 5 bases, with 11 bases separating them. CDR3 size: 15 residues. In DNA form, the CDR3 reads TGTGCCATCAGTGAGTCTCGGGGGGCGAACAATGAGCAGTTCTTC. This sequence encodes CAISESRGANNEQFF.

This clone was seen just once. The rearrangement links TRBV29-1 to TRBJ2-2; 10 positions agree with TRBD1. The CDR3 spans 15 residues. Germline CDR1 and CDR2: SQVTM and ANQGSEA. J was trimmed by 3 bases and V by 7 bases; bases with no gene match: 8. The CDR3 sequence is CSALGTGEYTGELFF. In DNA, the CDR3 is TGCAGCGCCCTTGGGACAGGGGAATACACCGGGGAGCTGTTTTTT.

This clone was counted once. The rearrangement joins TRBV29-1 to TRBJ2-1; TRBD2 aligns across 13 bases. CDR1 is SQVTM and CDR2 is ANQGSEA in the germline V gene. The CDR3 extends over 15 amino acids. V was clipped by 7 bases and J by 1 base; unmatched bases: 4. The CDR3 protein is CSGRLAGGSYNEQFF. In nucleotides, the CDR3 is TGCAGCGGTAGACTAGCGGGAGGATCCTACAATGAGCAGTTCTTC.

The V and J genes are TRBV7-8 and TRBJ2-3, with no clear D. The CDR3 is 14 residues long. The V end lost 1 base, the J end lost 1 base, and 6 bases lay between the germline ends. Germline CDR1 reads SGHVS; CDR2 reads FQNEAQ. The CDR3 DNA sequence: TGTGCCAGCAGCTTAGAAGAACGCACAGATACGCAGTATTTT. Translated, it gives CASSLEERTDTQYF.

The chain is built from TRBV4-1 and TRBJ1-3; D remains unclear. V was clipped by 1 base and J by 8 bases, with 12 bases between them. This CDR3 contains 14 residues. Germline-derived CDR1 and CDR2 are MGHRA and YSYEKL. CDR3 sequence reads: CASSQGGRDHTIYF. In DNA form, the CDR3 reads TGCGCCAGCAGCCAAGGAGGAAGGGATCACACCATATATTTT.

The rearrangement joins TRBV5-6 to TRBJ2-7, with 8 bases identical to TRBD2. Germline trimming cut 4 bases from V and 4 bases from J; bases unmatched to any gene: 13. Germline V gene data show CDR1 as SGHDT and CDR2 as YYEEEE. This CDR3 region has 16 residues. CDR3 in amino acids: CASSRKHSGNPYEQYF. Written as DNA, the CDR3 is TGTGCCAGCAGCCGAAAACATAGCGGGAACCCTTACGAGCAGTACTTC.

V gene TRBV28 combines with J gene TRBJ2-3; TRBD2 matches 9 bases. Germline loops: CDR1 MDHEN, CDR2 SYDVKM. This CDR3 is 16 amino acids long. V lost 2 bases and J lost 6; bases outside the gene matches: 9. The CDR3 loop reads CASSLVEAGGLDTQYF. The CDR3 region has the DNA TGTGCCAGCAGTTTAGTAGAAGCGGGAGGTTTGGATACGCAGTATTTT.

The CDR3 sequence is CASSGGGLAGYGEQFF. CDR3 DNA: TGTGCCAGCAGTGGGGGGGGACTAGCGGGATACGGTGAGCAGTTCTTC. V and J are TRBV27 and TRBJ2-1; 13 bases agree with TRBD2. Germline CDR1 and CDR2: MNHEY and SMNVEV (reference sequence). V dropped 5 bases and J dropped 9; count of bases not matched to a gene: 10. This CDR3 has 16 residues.

The J gene is TRBJ2-7, the V gene TRBV4-2; D ambiguous. Germline V gives CDR1 LGHNA, CDR2 YNFKEQ. The CDR3 extends over 13 amino acids. Trimming removed 0 bases at V and 5 bases at J, with 8 bases between. The CDR3 protein is CASSQEWVNEQYF. CDR3 DNA sequence: TGTGCCAGCAGCCAAGAGTGGGTCAACGAGCAGTACTTC.

The rearrangement joins TRBV4-1 to TRBJ1-3; D not resolved. The CDR3 is made up of 15 amino acids. CDR1 and CDR2 (germline): MGHRA, YSYEKL. With 1 base removed from V and 2 bases from J, the gap between germline ends came to 9 bases. The CDR3 reads CASSQVSGAGNTIYF. CDR3 sequence (DNA): TGCGCCAGCAGCCAAGTTTCCGGGGCTGGAAACACCATATATTTT.

The rearrangement joins TRBV27 to TRBJ2-7; D call uncertain. The CDR3 covers 12 residues. V lost 7 bases and J lost 2, with 9 bases in between. Germline V gene lookup returns CDR1 MNHEY and CDR2 SMNVEV (reference sequence). CDR3 in amino acids: CASTNSAYEQYF. The CDR3 DNA reads as TGTGCCAGCACCAACTCGGCCTACGAGCAGTACTTC.

This chain links TRBV2 with TRBJ2-7, with D perhaps matching TRBD1 or TRBD2 (5 bases each). CDR3 length: 15 amino acids. In germline, CDR1 is SNHLY, CDR2 FYNNEI. The ends were cut back, 7 bases at V and 0 bases at J, with 16 bases in the middle. CDR3 nucleotide sequence: TGTGCCAGCACCGTTAGTGGGGGTGTCTCCTACGAGCAGTACTTC. Amino acids: CASTVSGGVSYEQYF.

V gene TRBV27 combines with J gene TRBJ1-3; the match to TRBD1 covers 8 bases. This CDR3 is 16 amino acids long. The germline V gene encodes CDR1 MNHEY and CDR2 SMNVEV (reference sequence). V was pared by 4 bases and J by 4 bases, with 9 bases of the junction left unmatched. The CDR3 sequence: CASSSLPQGAGNTIYF. In DNA, the CDR3 is TGTGCCAGCAGTTCTCTCCCTCAGGGGGCGGGAAACACCATATATTTT.

The chain links TRBV4-3 to TRBJ1-2; TRBD1 might be the D (5 bases). This CDR3 region has 16 residues. Trimming cost V 0 bases and J 8 bases, with 19 bases left between them. Germline V gene data show CDR1 as LGHNA and CDR2 as YSLEER. This chain's CDR3 is CASSQESGIWGSGYTF. The CDR3 region has the DNA TGCGCCAGCAGCCAAGAAAGTGGGATTTGGGGGAGCGGCTACACCTTC.

J is TRBJ2-7 and V is TRBV5-4, with no clear D. CDR3 length: 13 amino acids. Germline V lookup: CDR1 SGHNT, CDR2 YYREEE (reference sequence). Trimming left V 0 bases short and J 3 bases short, with 7 bases between. The CDR3 spells CASSLGVLYEQYF. CDR3 sequence (DNA): TGTGCCAGCAGCTTGGGGGTGCTCTACGAGCAGTACTTC.